The clone carrying this TCR beta chain was seen only a few times. This entry comes from a study of cytotoxic CD8 clonotypes in ibrutinib-treated CLL. The germline CDR1 and CDR2 sequences are SGHTA and FQGNSA. The CDR3 is 17 residues long. Germline trimming cut 4 bases from V and 2 bases from J; bases unmatched to any gene: 7. TCRdb keeps only in-frame clones here, not all; method: immunoSEQ multiplex PCR. The sample contains 20,000 to 30,000 clones, approximately 80% of which appear only once. The chain combines TRBV7-2 with TRBJ2-6; 8 bases line up with TRBD1. The sequenced sample was PBMCs, obtained before ibrutinib treatment. The sequence derives from a human donor with chronic lymphocytic leukemia. CDR3 in DNA: TGTGCCAGCAGCTCAAGACAGGGGTCCCCTGGGGCCAACGTCCTGACTTTC. Translation gives CASSSRQGSPGANVLTF.